One and the same sample provided the 15 T cell receptor beta chains below, sequenced in a study of brain T cells in children with intractable seizures. TCRdb's table, derived via immunoSEQ multiplex PCR, lists solely in-frame clones and lacks some. The sample includes 55,000 to 80,000 clones, about 96% of them seen just once. The specimen comprised peripheral blood, sampled at surgery. All receptors come from a boy under two years old with focal cortical dysplasia and intractable seizures.

The rearrangement links TRBV7-9 to TRBJ2-7; D is unresolved. CDR3 length: 13 residues. Germline values: CDR1 SEHNR, CDR2 FQNEAQ (reference sequence). The germline V and J ends were trimmed by 2 bases and 4 bases, with 9 bases remaining between them. The DNA of the CDR3 is TGTGCCAGCAGCTTACTCCCAAAATACGAGCAGTACTTC. Translation: CASSLLPKYEQYF.

A single count supports this clone. The genes are TRBV7-2 and TRBJ2-2; D uncertain. Trimming left V 2 bases short and J 0 bases short, with 10 bases between. Germline V gene lookup returns CDR1 SGHTA and CDR2 FQGNSA. There are 16 residues in the CDR3. CDR3 residues: CASSLRPGTNTGELFF. CDR3 coding DNA: TGTGCCAGCAGCTTAAGGCCAGGAACGAACACCGGGGAGCTGTTTTTT.

The chain joins TRBV7-9 to TRBJ2-5; D gene ambiguous. This CDR3 region has 14 residues. V dropped 0 bases and J dropped 1 base, with 6 bases sitting between them. The germline gives CDR1 SEHNR, CDR2 FQNEAQ (reference sequence). CDR3 sequence reads: CASSLAVIQETQYF. The CDR3 nucleotides read TGTGCCAGCAGCTTAGCAGTTATCCAAGAGACCCAGTACTTC.

V gene TRBV2 combines with J gene TRBJ1-6; the D gene is possibly TRBD1 (5 bases). Germline assignment: CDR1 SNHLY and CDR2 FYNNEI. Between the trimmed V and J ends, which lost 3 bases and 7 bases, there was a span of 7 bases. This CDR3 has 13 residues. CDR3 loop: CASSDWGNSPLHF. The CDR3 nucleotides are TGTGCCAGCAGTGATTGGGGCAATTCACCCCTCCACTTT. Supplemented by reference TRBV2 and TRBJ1-6, the full variable domain reads EPEVTQTPSHQVTQMGQEVILRCVPISNHLYFYWYRQILGQKVEFLVSFYNNEISEKSEIFDDQFSVERPDGSNFTLKIRSTKLEDSAMYFCASSDWGNSPLHFGNGTRLTVT.

The chain carries TRBV5-1 and TRBJ2-2; a possible D gene is TRBD1 (5 bases). Looked up from germline, CDR1 is SGHRS and CDR2 is YFSETQ. CDR3 size: 15 residues. V lost 2 bases and J 9 bases, leaving 17 bases between the germline ends. CDR3 coding DNA: TGCGCCAGCAGCTTTGAAAGGGGTGACTTCCGGGAGCTGTTTTTT. This gives the protein CASSFERGDFRELFF.

This clone was seen only once. Sequence at one end of the junction differs from germline and may be a read error. This rearrangement joins TRBV6-6 to TRBJ2-7; D is unclear. CDR3 length: 11 amino acids. Germline values: CDR1 MNHNY, CDR2 SVGAGI (reference sequence). The CDR3 DNA follows: TGTGCCAGCAGTTACTCCGGGCTCGAAGTCTTC. Translated, it gives CASSYSGLEVF.

V and J are TRBV7-8 and TRBJ2-1, with 7 bases matching TRBD2. Germline V gene data show CDR1 as SGHVS and CDR2 as FQNEAQ. V lost 2 bases and J lost 0; bases outside the gene matches: 7. The CDR3 extends over 17 amino acids. CDR3 loop: CASSLRMAGVSYNEQFF. CDR3 sequence (DNA): TGTGCCAGCAGCTTAAGGATGGCGGGAGTCTCCTACAATGAGCAGTTCTTC.

The chain employs TRBV4-1 and TRBJ2-1; 9 nucleotides line up with TRBD1. The CDR3 totals 17 residues. Germline V gene lookup returns CDR1 MGHRA and CDR2 YSYEKL. Germline trimming cut 5 bases from V and 3 bases from J; bases unmatched to any gene: 11. The CDR3: CASSGEVTGGFYNEQFF. CDR3 nucleotide sequence: TGCGCCAGCAGCGGAGAGGTTACAGGGGGCTTCTACAATGAGCAGTTCTTC.

With regard to this clone: The sample carries other DNA sequences with the same CDR3. V is TRBV7-2 and J is TRBJ2-5; D is possibly TRBD1 (6 bases). Trimming removed 0 bases from V and 5 bases from J, with 13 bases in between. Per the germline V gene, CDR1 is SGHTA and CDR2 is FQGNSA. The length of the CDR3 is 15 residues. The DNA for the CDR3 is TGTGCCAGCAGCTTAGCTGGGGGCCGGCTTGAGACCCAGTACTTC. Amino acid sequence: CASSLAGGRLETQYF. Supplemented by reference TRBV7-2 and TRBJ2-5, the full variable domain reads GAGVSQSPSNKVTEKGKDVELRCDPISGHTALYWYRQSLGQGLEFLIYFQGNSAPDKSGLPSDRFSAERTGGSVSTLTIQRTQQEDSAVYLCASSLAGGRLETQYFGPGTRLLVL.

The chain is built from TRBV5-1 and TRBJ1-1; D is uncertain. Trimming shortened V by 0 bases and J by 1 base, and 10 bases separated the two germline ends. Germline CDR1 reads SGHRS; CDR2 reads YFSETQ. The CDR3 loop spans 15 amino acids. The CDR3 bases are TGCGCCAGCAGCTTGGAAACACTCCCGAACACTGAAGCTTTCTTT. Amino acid sequence: CASSLETLPNTEAFF. The full variable domain, its missing parts supplied by reference TRBV5-1 and TRBJ1-1, is KAGVTQTPRYLIKTRGQQVTLSCSPISGHRSVSWYQQTPGQGLQFLFEYFSETQRNKGNFPGRFSGRQFSNSRSEMNVSTLELGDSALYLCASSLETLPNTEAFFGQGTRLTVV.

This clone appeared a single time. V gene TRBV7-9 combines with J gene TRBJ2-1; D unclear. V lost 0 bases and J lost 5, with 14 bases in between. The CDR3 is 16 residues long. Germline V gives CDR1 SEHNR, CDR2 FQNEAQ (reference sequence). The CDR3 DNA follows: TGTGCCAGCAGCTTAGCGACGGTGGCTACAGACAATGAGCAGTTCTTC. It is translated as CASSLATVATDNEQFF. The full variable domain, with the rest looked up from reference TRBV7-9 and TRBJ2-1, is DTGVSQNPRHKITKRGQNVTFRCDPISEHNRLYWYRQTLGQGPEFLTYFQNEAQLEKSRLLSDRFSAERPKGSFSTLEIQRTEQGDSAMYLCASSLATVATDNEQFFGPGTRLTVL.

The J gene is TRBJ1-4, the V gene TRBV12-3 or TRBV12-4; D gene unclear. The germline V and J ends were trimmed by 3 bases and 10 bases, with 12 bases remaining between them. The length of the CDR3 is 13 residues. For the CDR3, the DNA is TGTGCCAGCAGTTTCCGGATAGCAGGAAAACTGTTTTTT. Protein product: CASSFRIAGKLFF.

The rearrangement joins TRBV12-3 or TRBV12-4 to TRBJ1-5; TRBD1 matches 7 bases. The CDR3 has 13 amino acids. V was pared by 3 bases and J by 6 bases, with 2 bases of the junction left unmatched. The CDR3, as DNA: TGTGCCAGCAGTTTGCAGGGGGGTCAGCCCCAGCATTTT. This gives the protein CASSLQGGQPQHF.

The chain has TRBV5-1 and TRBJ2-3; 12 bases fit TRBD2. V was pared by 6 bases and J by 4 bases, with 12 bases of the junction left unmatched. CDR1 and CDR2 from the germline V gene are SGHRS and YFSETQ. The CDR3 spans 17 residues. CDR3 coding DNA: TGCGCCAGCACTTGGACCGCAACTAGCGGGGGGTCAGATACGCAGTATTTT. This codes for CASTWTATSGGSDTQYF. Supplemented by reference TRBV5-1 and TRBJ2-3, the full variable domain reads KAGVTQTPRYLIKTRGQQVTLSCSPISGHRSVSWYQQTPGQGLQFLFEYFSETQRNKGNFPGRFSGRQFSNSRSEMNVSTLELGDSALYLCASTWTATSGGSDTQYFGPGTRLTVL.

The rearrangement links TRBV14 to TRBJ2-3; D is perhaps TRBD1 or TRBD2 (5 bases each). The germline V and J ends were trimmed by 2 bases and 4 bases, with 16 bases remaining between them. This CDR3 has 16 amino acids. Germline lookup yields CDR1 SGHDN and CDR2 FVKESK. This chain's CDR3 is CASSQFARGVPDTQYF. The CDR3 region has the DNA TGTGCCAGCAGCCAATTCGCTAGAGGGGTCCCAGATACGCAGTATTTT.